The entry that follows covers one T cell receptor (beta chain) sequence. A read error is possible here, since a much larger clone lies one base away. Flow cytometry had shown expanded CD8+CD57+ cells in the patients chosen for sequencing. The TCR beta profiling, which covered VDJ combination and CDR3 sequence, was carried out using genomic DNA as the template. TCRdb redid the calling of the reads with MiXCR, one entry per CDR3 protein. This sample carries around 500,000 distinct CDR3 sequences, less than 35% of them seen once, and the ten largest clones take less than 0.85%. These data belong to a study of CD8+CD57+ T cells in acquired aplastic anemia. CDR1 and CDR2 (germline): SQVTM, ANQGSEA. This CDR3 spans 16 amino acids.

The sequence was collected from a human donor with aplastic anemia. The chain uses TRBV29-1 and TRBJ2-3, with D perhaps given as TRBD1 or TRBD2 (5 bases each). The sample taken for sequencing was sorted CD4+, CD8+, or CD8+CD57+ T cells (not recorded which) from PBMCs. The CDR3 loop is CSVVVGARGNTGTQYF. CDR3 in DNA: TGCAGCGTTGTTGTGGGAGCCCGGGGTAACACAGGTACGCAGTATTTT.